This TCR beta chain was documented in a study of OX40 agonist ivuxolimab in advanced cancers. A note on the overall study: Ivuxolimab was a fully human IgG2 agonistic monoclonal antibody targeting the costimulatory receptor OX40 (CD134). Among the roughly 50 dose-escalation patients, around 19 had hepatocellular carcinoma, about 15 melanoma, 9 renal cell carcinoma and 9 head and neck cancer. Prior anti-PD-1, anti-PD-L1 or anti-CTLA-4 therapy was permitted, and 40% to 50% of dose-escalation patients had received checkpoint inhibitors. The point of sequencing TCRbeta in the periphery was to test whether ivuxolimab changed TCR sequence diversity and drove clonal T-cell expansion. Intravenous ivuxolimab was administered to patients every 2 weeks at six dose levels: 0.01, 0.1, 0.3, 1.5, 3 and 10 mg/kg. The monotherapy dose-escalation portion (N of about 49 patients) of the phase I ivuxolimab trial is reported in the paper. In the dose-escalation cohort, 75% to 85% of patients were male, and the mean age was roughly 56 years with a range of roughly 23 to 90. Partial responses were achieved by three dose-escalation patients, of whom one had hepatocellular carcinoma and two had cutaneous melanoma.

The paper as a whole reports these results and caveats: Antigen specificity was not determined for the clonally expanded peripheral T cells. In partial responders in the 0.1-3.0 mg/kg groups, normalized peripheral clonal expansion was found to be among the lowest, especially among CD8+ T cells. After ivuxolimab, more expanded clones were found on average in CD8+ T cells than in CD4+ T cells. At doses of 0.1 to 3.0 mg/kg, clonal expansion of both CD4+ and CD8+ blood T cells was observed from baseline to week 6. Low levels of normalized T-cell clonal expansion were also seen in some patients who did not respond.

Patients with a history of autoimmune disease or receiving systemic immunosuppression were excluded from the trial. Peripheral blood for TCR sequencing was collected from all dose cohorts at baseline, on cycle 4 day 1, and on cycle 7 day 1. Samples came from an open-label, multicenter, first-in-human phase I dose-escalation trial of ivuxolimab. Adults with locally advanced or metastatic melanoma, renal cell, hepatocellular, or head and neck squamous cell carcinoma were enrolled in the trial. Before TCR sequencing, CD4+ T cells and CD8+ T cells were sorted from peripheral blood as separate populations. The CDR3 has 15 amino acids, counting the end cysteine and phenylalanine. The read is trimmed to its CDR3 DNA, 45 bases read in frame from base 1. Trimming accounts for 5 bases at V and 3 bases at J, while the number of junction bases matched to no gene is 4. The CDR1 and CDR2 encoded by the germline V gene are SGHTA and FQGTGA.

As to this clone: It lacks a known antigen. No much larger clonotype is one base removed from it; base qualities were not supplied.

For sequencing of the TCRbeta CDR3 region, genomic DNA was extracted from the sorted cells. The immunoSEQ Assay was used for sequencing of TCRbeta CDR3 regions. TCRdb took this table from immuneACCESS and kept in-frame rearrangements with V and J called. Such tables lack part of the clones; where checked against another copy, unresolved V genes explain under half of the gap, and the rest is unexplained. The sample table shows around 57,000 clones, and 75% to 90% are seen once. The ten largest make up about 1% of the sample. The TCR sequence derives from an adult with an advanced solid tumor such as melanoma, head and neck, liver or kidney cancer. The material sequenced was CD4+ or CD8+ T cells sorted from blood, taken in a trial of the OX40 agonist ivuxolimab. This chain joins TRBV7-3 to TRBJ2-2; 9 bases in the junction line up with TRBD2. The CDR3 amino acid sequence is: CASSVGLAYTGELFF. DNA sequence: TGTGCCAGCAGCGTCGGACTAGCGTACACCGGGGAGCTGTTTTTT.